This T cell receptor beta chain was retrieved from a study of chemoradiotherapy in HPV16-positive cancers. For the study at large: Functional T-cell assays on two HPV16-positive patients' cells defined candidate HPV-specific clones and common TCR motifs.

Germline trimming cut 8 bases from V and 1 base from J; bases unmatched to any gene: 3. The CDR3 covers 14 residues. In germline, CDR1 is GTSNPN, CDR2 SVGIG (reference sequence). The study, taken as a whole, reports: Better recurrence-free survival went with HPV-responsive T-cell expansion in HPV16-positive patients.

Some clones are missing from TCRdb's copy, which holds only in-frame ones; the method was immunoSEQ multiplex PCR. The sample has approximately 11,000 clones; almost 90% are singletons. This clone occurred once. Antigen unknown. Repeated repertoire sampling spanned the course of chemoradiotherapy. The specimen was taken from a patient who underwent chemoradiotherapy. The receptor was isolated from a human donor with HPV-associated anogenital cancer. The rearrangement joins TRBV30 to TRBJ2-6; TRBD1 aligns across 9 bases. The CDR3 region is CAGDRESGANVLTF. DNA of the CDR3: TGTGCCGGGGACAGGGAATCTGGGGCCAACGTCCTGACTTTC.